Shown below are 16 T cell receptor beta chains from a single sample sequenced in a study of beta chain features in type 1 diabetes. Every isolated RNA sample was fully reverse transcribed, so sequencing captured expressed TCRB transcripts. The data were produced by immunoSEQ multiplex PCR, yet TCRdb's version contains in-frame clones alone and is incomplete. The sample records under 900,000 clones, roughly 15% being singletons. The sample was naive CD4+ T cells from blood. The receptors were sampled from a woman aged 18-29 years in good health.

This chain uses TRBV18 with TRBJ1-1, with TRBD1 identical over 7 bases. Germline-derived CDR1 and CDR2 are KGHSH and LQKENI. Trimming removed 1 base from V and 8 bases from J; junction bases left unmatched: 7. The CDR3 length is 14 residues. This CDR3 reads CASSPRRDRVEAFF. The CDR3 nucleotides are TGTGCCAGCTCACCACGCCGAGACAGGGTAGAAGCTTTCTTT.

The CDR3 spells CASSRAGLEAFF. As DNA, the CDR3 is TGTGCCAGCTCACGGGCGGGTCTTGAAGCTTTCTTT. V gene TRBV18 combines with J gene TRBJ1-1, with unresolved D. Germline loops: CDR1 KGHSH, CDR2 LQKENI. V was cut by 4 bases and J by 7 bases, with 10 bases left in between. This CDR3 is built from 12 residues.

This CDR3 is CATSRDVKRQGAFGANVLTF. In DNA, the CDR3 is TGTGCCACCAGCAGAGATGTGAAACGACAGGGGGCGTTTGGGGCCAACGTCCTGACTTTC. This chain uses TRBV15 with TRBJ2-6, with TRBD1 matching over 10 bases. J lost 3 bases, V lost 0 bases, and 11 bases had no gene match. The CDR3 runs 20 residues. Per germline, CDR1 LNHNV and CDR2 YYDKDF (reference sequence).

The chain carries TRBV2 and TRBJ2-7, with 10 positions matching TRBD2. The V gene end was trimmed by 7 bases and the J gene end by 4 bases; junction bases not matched to a gene: 4. The CDR3 has 13 amino acids. Germline values: CDR1 SNHLY, CDR2 FYNNEI. The CDR3 DNA is TGTGCCAGCATGCTAGCGGGAGTTTACGAGCAGTACTTC. Translation gives CASMLAGVYEQYF.

The chain recombines TRBV6-4 with TRBJ1-4, with no clear D. CDR3 length equals 11 residues. V dropped 2 bases and J dropped 16 bases, with 11 bases sitting between them. Germline CDR1 is MRHNA and CDR2 is SNTAGT. CDR3 loop: CASSDPHEQFF. CDR3 bases: TGTGCCAGCAGTGACCCCCATGAACAGTTTTTT.

The V gene is TRBV19, the J gene TRBJ1-5; D gene uncertain. The germline gives CDR1 LNHDA, CDR2 SQIVND (reference sequence). CDR3 length: 15 amino acids. The V and J ends lost 9 bases and 3 bases respectively, with 18 bases between them. CDR3 in DNA: TGTGCCAGCTCGTTGAGGAGCAGACTCAATCAGCCCCAGCATTTT. It translates to CASSLRSRLNQPQHF.

This chain links TRBV2 with TRBJ2-7, with D perhaps matching TRBD2 (5 bases). Germline V gives CDR1 SNHLY, CDR2 FYNNEI. V was clipped by 8 bases and J by 6 bases, with 20 bases between them. The CDR3 extends over 14 amino acids. Written as DNA, the CDR3 is TGTGCCAGCCGGAACGACAACACTGAGGGCGAGCAGTACTTC. Translated, it gives CASRNDNTEGEQYF.

This chain joins TRBV2 and TRBJ2-7; 8 bases are a match to TRBD2. V was pared by 8 bases and J by 3 bases, with 9 bases of the junction left unmatched. Germline assignment: CDR1 SNHLY and CDR2 FYNNEI. This CDR3 spans 14 amino acids. The CDR3 nucleotides read TGTGCCAGCTTGGAGCGGGAGCTAAACTACGAGCAGTACTTC. This encodes CASLERELNYEQYF.

The CDR3 here is CASSYSVGGQTQYF. The CDR3, as DNA: TGTGCCAGCAGTTACTCGGTCGGGGGGCAGACCCAGTACTTC. The chain joins TRBV6-5 to TRBJ2-5; tentatively, D is TRBD2 (7 bases). V was clipped by 0 bases and J by 6 bases, with 11 bases between them. The germline gives CDR1 MNHEY, CDR2 SVGAGI. This CDR3 is built from 14 residues.

The chain combines TRBV27 with TRBJ1-2; D remains ambiguous. V shed 5 bases and J shed 7 bases, with 26 bases lying between them. CDR3 length: 17 amino acids. Germline CDR1 reads MNHEY; CDR2 reads SMNVEV (reference sequence). Here the CDR3 reads CASSPLGLLPNTGGYTF. The DNA for the CDR3 is TGTGCCAGCAGTCCCCTCGGTTTACTTCCTAACACGGGTGGCTACACCTTC.

The V and J genes are TRBV4-3 and TRBJ2-1; TRBD2 matches 11 bases. The V and J ends lost 1 base and 4 bases, in that order; junction bases with no gene match: 9. Germline-derived CDR1 and CDR2 are LGHNA and YSLEER. This CDR3 is built from 18 residues. CDR3 residues: CASSQVKLAGVLYNEQFF. In DNA, the CDR3 is TGCGCCAGCAGCCAAGTAAAACTAGCGGGGGTACTATACAATGAGCAGTTCTTC.

CDR3 nucleotide sequence: TGTGCCAGCAGTCCACAGGGGGGCCATAGCAATCAGCCCCAGCATTTT. Protein product: CASSPQGGHSNQPQHF. The V and J genes are TRBV2 and TRBJ1-5; 8 bases align to TRBD1. CDR1 and CDR2 (germline): SNHLY, FYNNEI. The junction had 6 bases not matched to a gene; V was cut back by 5 bases and J by 0 bases. The CDR3 sequence is 16 residues long.

This chain uses TRBV28 with TRBJ2-7; 8 bases align to TRBD1. V lost 5 bases and J lost 11; bases outside the gene matches: 5. The germline gives CDR1 MDHEN, CDR2 SYDVKM. The CDR3 has 11 residues. The CDR3 region is CASSIRGLKYF. CDR3 nucleotides: TGTGCCAGCAGTATCAGGGGGCTAAAGTACTTC. Using reference TRBV28 and TRBJ2-7 for the parts outside the CDR3, the full variable domain is DVKVTQSSRYLVKRTGEKVFLECVQDMDHENMFWYRQDPGLGLRLIYFSYDVKMKEKGDIPEGYSVSREKKERFSLILESASTNQTSMYLCASSIRGLKYFGPGTRLTVT.

This clone was seen only a few times. J is TRBJ1-1 and V is TRBV5-6, with D tentatively TRBD1 (6 bases). This CDR3 is built from 16 residues. Germline CDR1 is SGHDT and CDR2 is YYEEEE. V was clipped by 3 bases and J by 4 bases, with 19 bases between them. The CDR3 here is CASSYVPTGRRTEAFF. The DNA for the CDR3 is TGTGCCAGCAGCTATGTACCGACAGGTCGCCGCACTGAAGCTTTCTTT.

This clone was seen a few times. The V call is TRBV29-1, the J call TRBJ2-3; tentative D call: TRBD2 (6 bases). The V gene's germline CDR1 is SQVTM and CDR2 ANQGSEA. This CDR3 contains 12 residues. V was pared by 6 bases and J by 8 bases, with 15 bases between. CDR3 DNA sequence: TGCAGCGTGCTAGCGTCGGGTGGTACGCAGTATTTT. It translates to CSVLASGGTQYF.

The rearrangement uses TRBV6-6 and TRBJ2-2, with D uncertain. The germline gives CDR1 MNHNY, CDR2 SVGAGI (reference sequence). The CDR3 loop spans 13 amino acids. Trimming stripped 8 bases from V and 5 bases from J, with 12 bases between. The CDR3 spells CASGRPETGELFF. For the CDR3, the DNA is TGTGCCAGCGGGCGTCCCGAAACCGGGGAGCTGTTTTTT.